This entry lists 8 T cell receptor beta chains sequenced from one sample in a study of cytomegalovirus exposure and HLA in healthy donors. PCR primers comprised 60 Vbeta and 13 Jbeta primers. TCRdb's copy holds only in-frame clones and misses some; the assay was immunoSEQ multiplex PCR. The sample includes 130,000 to 150,000 clones, more than 60% of them seen just once. Input material: PBMCs. The receptors stem from a man aged 40-55 years in good health and CMV-seropositive.

V gene TRBV28 combines with J gene TRBJ2-2; 9 bases align to TRBD1. Germline trimming cut 11 bases from V and 9 bases from J; bases unmatched to any gene: 10. This CDR3 is built from 13 residues. Germline V gene sequence: CDR1 MDHEN, CDR2 SYDVKM. CDR3 region: CASGTGNRRELFF. As DNA, the CDR3 is TGTGCCTCCGGGACAGGGAATAGGAGGGAGCTGTTTTTT.

There are a few counts of this clone. The chain links TRBV5-1 to TRBJ2-5, with unresolved D. Germline assignment: CDR1 SGHRS and CDR2 YFSETQ. This CDR3 has 15 residues. V was clipped by 2 bases and J by 5 bases, with 16 bases between them. The CDR3 DNA follows: TGCGCCAGCAGCTTCTCTCACAGTACTGGGGAGACCCAGTACTTC. It translates to CASSFSHSTGETQYF.

This chain connects TRBV4-3 to TRBJ2-3; TRBD2 aligns across 13 bases. V gave up 0 bases and J gave up 5 bases; unmatched junction bases: 2. Looked up from germline, CDR1 is LGHNA and CDR2 is YSLEER. This CDR3 comprises 16 residues. CDR3 nucleotide sequence: TGCGCCAGCAGCCAAGATCGACTAGCGGGAGGAGATACGCAGTATTTT. Translation: CASSQDRLAGGDTQYF.

The chain joins TRBV4-1 to TRBJ1-2, with D tentatively TRBD1 (5 bases). The CDR3 is made up of 16 amino acids. The V end lost 1 base, the J end lost 2 bases, and 14 bases lay between the germline ends. Germline CDR1 reads MGHRA; CDR2 reads YSYEKL. The DNA of the CDR3 is TGCGCCAGCAGCCAAGTAGGGACGGGGGTGAACTATGGCTACACCTTC. Residues: CASSQVGTGVNYGYTF.

In this sample, this clone turned up a few times. This rearrangement joins TRBV7-6 to TRBJ1-6, with a tentative D call TRBD1 (6 bases). The CDR3 extends over 14 amino acids. Germline CDR1 is SGHVS and CDR2 is FNYEAQ. Trimming stripped 5 bases from V and 6 bases from J, with 11 bases between. In DNA, the CDR3 is TGTGCCAGCAGCCGACAGGACAGTAATTCACCCCTCCACTTT. It yields the protein CASSRQDSNSPLHF. The full variable domain, with the rest looked up from reference TRBV7-6 and TRBJ1-6, is GAGVSQSPRYKVTKRGQDVALRCDPISGHVSLYWYRQALGQGPEFLTYFNYEAQQDKSGLPNDRFSAERPEGSISTLTIQRTEQRDSAMYRCASSRQDSNSPLHFGNGTRLTVT.

The V and J genes are TRBV19 and TRBJ1-1; weak D call: TRBD1 (5 bases). The CDR3 consists of 12 residues. Germline V gene lookup returns CDR1 LNHDA and CDR2 SQIVND (reference sequence). Between the trimmed V and J ends, which lost 11 bases and 10 bases, there was a span of 20 bases. Here the CDR3 reads CASQEQAHGAFF. The CDR3 DNA sequence: TGTGCCTCACAGGAACAGGCTCATGGAGCTTTCTTT.

In DNA form, the CDR3 reads TGTGCCAGCAGCTTCCCCGGGGGAGGCCAGCCCCAGCATTTT. This translates into CASSFPGGGQPQHF. V usage is TRBV7-2 and J usage is TRBJ1-5; maybe TRBD1 (5 bases). The length of the CDR3 is 14 residues. From germline, CDR1 is SGHTA and CDR2 FQGNSA. V was shortened by 3 bases and J by 7 bases, with 13 bases between the two germline ends. Combining the CDR3 with reference TRBV7-2 and TRBJ1-5 gives the whole variable domain GAGVSQSPSNKVTEKGKDVELRCDPISGHTALYWYRQSLGQGLEFLIYFQGNSAPDKSGLPSDRFSAERTGGSVSTLTIQRTQQEDSAVYLCASSFPGGGQPQHFGDGTRLSIL.

V is TRBV5-1 and J is TRBJ2-5; D unresolved. The germline V and J ends were trimmed by 2 bases and 1 base, with 3 bases remaining between them. CDR1 SGHRS and CDR2 YFSETQ come from the germline V gene. This CDR3 contains 12 residues. In nucleotides, the CDR3 is TGCGCCAGCAGCTTCTCCCAAGAGACCCAGTACTTC. It is translated as CASSFSQETQYF.